The TCR beta chain under discussion was sequenced for a study of T cell responses to AZD1222 COVID-19 vaccine. Regarding this clone: No antigen is known for it.

Points from the study as a whole: Spike as a whole was targeted by vaccine-associated CD4 TCRs, dominant at 160-218 and 743-854. It was only 6 or 7 AZD1222 recipients who were seropositive at baseline. Among the donors, most were white British and more were female, and clonal diversity was possibly underestimated. Repertoire sampling happened only post peak T cell response.

Germline trimming cut 6 bases from V and 7 bases from J; bases unmatched to any gene: 6. Germline CDR1 reads LGHDT; CDR2 reads YNNKEL (reference sequence). The CDR3 loop spans 13 amino acids. Sequenced by immunoSEQ multiplex PCR; TCRdb stores in-frame clones only, minus some. The sample includes 89,000 or so clones, 75% to 90% of them seen just once. The material sequenced was peripheral blood, taken on day 0 of AZD1222 vaccination. The clonotype originates from an adult in good health. V is TRBV3-1 (or the pseudogene TRBV3-2) and J is TRBJ1-2, with 9 bases identical to TRBD1. DNA of the CDR3: TGTGCCAGCAGTAGACAGGGGGAAGGTGGCTACACCTTC. It is translated as CASSRQGEGGYTF.